The sequence of this TCR beta chain was determined in a study of OX40 agonist ivuxolimab in advanced cancers. Germline lookup yields CDR1 MNHEY and CDR2 SVGAGI. Trimming cost V 7 bases and J 1 base, with 13 bases left between them. There are 14 residues in the CDR3. As to this clone: What it binds is not known.

Study conclusions and caveats: Patients with a partial response at 0.1-3.0 mg/kg had among the lowest clonal expansion.

Clones were sequenced by immunoSEQ multiplex PCR, and TCRdb holds only the in-frame ones, with some missing. The repertoire has approximately 100,000 clones, 75% to 95% of them found once; the top ten carry roughly 0.3%. The V gene is TRBV6-5, the J gene TRBJ1-2, with D perhaps TRBD1 (6 bases). The receptor was derived from an adult with an advanced solid tumor such as melanoma, head and neck, liver or kidney cancer. The starting material was CD4+ or CD8+ T cells sorted from blood, obtained in a trial of the OX40 agonist ivuxolimab. The CDR3 DNA sequence: TGTGCCAGCAACCGCCAGGGGTTTAACTATGGCTACACCTTC. This gives the protein CASNRQGFNYGYTF.